The T cell receptor beta chain under discussion was sequenced for a study of blood T cell repertoires in COVID-19. As for the study in general: From the United States, Italy and Spain came samples of acute and convalescent COVID-19. T cells, B-cell-depleted T cells, or PBMCs supplied cDNA or gDNA.

While infection was still active, Seattle patients were enrolled and then followed longitudinally. V shed 4 bases, J shed 6 bases, and the junction held 14 bases outside the gene matches. Germline CDR1 LNHDA, CDR2 SQIVND (reference sequence). The CDR3 loop spans 17 amino acids. The authors' processing: Quantification of nucleated cells was approximated via reference gene primer amplification. Here immunoSEQ multiplex PCR was the method, and the copy in TCRdb shows in-frame clones only, minus some. That table furnishes V, J and clone size, whereas the DNA furnished D and trimming. Among some 70,000 clones listed, roughly 72% were seen once.

The TCR comes from a man between 60 and 70 years old with COVID-19, enrolled during active disease. Material: peripheral blood. V gene TRBV19 combines with J gene TRBJ2-2; 7 nucleotides line up with TRBD2. CDR3 residues: CASSSHRATSFSGELFF. The DNA for the CDR3 is TGTGCCAGTAGTAGCCACCGGGCGACTAGCTTTTCCGGGGAGCTGTTTTTT. The variable domain in full, completed from reference TRBV19 and TRBJ2-2, reads DGGITQSPKYLFRKEGQNVTLSCEQNLNHDAMYWYRQDPGQGLRLIYYSQIVNDFQKGDIAEGYSVSREKKESFPLTVTSAQKNPTAFYLCASSSHRATSFSGELFFGEGSRLTVL.